Below are 25 T cell receptor beta chains sequenced from a single sample in a study of TIL therapy for anti-PD-1-resistant metastatic lung cancer. Documented time point: pre-treatment sample, taken before nivolumab and TIL therapy. The tumor samples were excised metastases, mostly pleural nodules or supraclavicular lymph nodes. The immunoSEQ assay was v3. Profiling relied on immunoSEQ multiplex PCR, and the TCRdb table lists in-frame clones only, not all of them. The table includes about 50,000 clones, 65% to 80% detected once. The sequencing here drew on tumor tissue, taken at baseline. These receptors came from a person aged 25 to 79 with non-small cell lung cancer.

This chain connects TRBV30 to TRBJ2-3; 7 nucleotides agree with TRBD2. This CDR3 is 14 amino acids long. The germline gives CDR1 GTSNPN, CDR2 SVGIG (reference sequence). The ends lost 4 bases at V and 0 bases at J; junction bases unmatched: 4. The CDR3 nucleotides are TGTGCCTGGAAGCGGGATACTAGCACAGATACGCAGTATTTT. Its translation: CAWKRDTSTDTQYF.

This clone was observed a handful of times. The genes are TRBV4-3 and TRBJ2-7, with D maybe TRBD2 (5 bases). Trimming removed 0 bases at V and 0 bases at J, with 12 bases between. Per germline, CDR1 LGHNA and CDR2 YSLEER. The CDR3 runs 16 residues. CDR3 region: CASSQDARGSSYEQYF. Written as DNA, the CDR3 is TGCGCCAGCAGCCAAGATGCGAGAGGGAGCTCCTACGAGCAGTACTTC.

The chain combines TRBV15 with TRBJ2-1; D not certain. Trimming shortened V by 1 base and J by 0 bases, and 7 bases separated the two germline ends. CDR3 length: 15 residues. Germline V gene sequence: CDR1 LNHNV, CDR2 YYDKDF (reference sequence). The CDR3 bases are TGTGCCACCAGCAGAGGGTTATTCTCCTACAATGAGCAGTTCTTC. It codes for CATSRGLFSYNEQFF.

The chain combines TRBV5-6 with TRBJ1-2, with 7 bases matching TRBD1. The CDR3 runs 12 residues. The V and J ends lost 1 base and 7 bases, in that order; junction bases with no gene match: 1. Germline values: CDR1 SGHDT, CDR2 YYEEEE. The CDR3 here is CASSLQGVGYTF. For the CDR3, the DNA is TGTGCCAGCAGCTTGCAGGGGGTTGGCTACACCTTC.

The chain links TRBV10-2 to TRBJ2-2; D is perhaps TRBD1 or TRBD2 (6 bases each). Germline values: CDR1 WSHSY, CDR2 SAAADI. V was cut by 11 bases and J by 6 bases, with 22 bases left in between. CDR3 size: 15 residues. CDR3 DNA sequence: TGCGCCTCGAAATACGGGGGCCCTGGGGCCGGGGAGCTGTTTTTT. Its protein product is CASKYGGPGAGELFF.

This chain uses TRBV7-2 with TRBJ2-5; 8 bases agree with TRBD2. Germline assignment: CDR1 SGHTA and CDR2 FQGNSA. This CDR3 is 16 amino acids long. Trimming took 0 bases from V and 4 from J; bases not matched to a gene: 7. This CDR3 reads CASSLAPGGRLETQYF. CDR3 nucleotides: TGTGCCAGCAGCTTAGCGCCGGGGGGGCGGTTAGAGACCCAGTACTTC.

The chain combines TRBV9 with TRBJ2-2, with TRBD2 identical over 8 bases. The V gene end was trimmed by 0 bases and the J gene end by 5 bases; junction bases not matched to a gene: 9. The CDR3 consists of 17 residues. Germline CDR1 and CDR2: SGDLS and YYNGEE. Here the CDR3 reads CASSVATSGRATGELFF. The CDR3 DNA follows: TGTGCCAGCAGCGTAGCTACTTCCGGGAGGGCTACCGGGGAGCTGTTTTTT.

This chain joins TRBV11-2 and TRBJ1-3, with TRBD1 matching 7 bases. Losses at the gene ends were 4 bases for V and 2 bases for J; bases not matched to a gene: 5. The germline V gene has CDR1 SGHAT and CDR2 FQNNGV. The CDR3 consists of 15 residues. CDR3 sequence: CASSSYTGAGNTIYF. The CDR3 DNA is TGTGCCAGCAGCTCATATACAGGGGCTGGAAACACCATATATTTT.

The chain uses TRBV6-1 and TRBJ2-5; 7 bases map to TRBD1. After removal of 6 bases from V and 3 bases from J, the junction contained 7 bases not matched to a gene. This CDR3 has 14 residues. CDR1 and CDR2 from the germline V gene are MNHNS and SASEGT. The CDR3 DNA reads as TGTGCCAGCAGGGGACAGAACTTAAAAGAGACCCAGTACTTC. Its protein is CASRGQNLKETQYF.

This clone showed up just a few times. The chain links TRBV4-2 to TRBJ2-2; D perhaps matches TRBD1 (5 bases). The CDR3 consists of 17 residues. Between the trimmed V and J ends, which lost 0 bases and 4 bases, there was a span of 15 bases. Germline CDR1 and CDR2: LGHNA and YNFKEQ. The CDR3 DNA follows: TGTGCCAGCAGCCAAGATCGGTCAGGGTCAAGCACCGGGGAGCTGTTTTTT. Protein sequence: CASSQDRSGSSTGELFF.

This clone was seen more than once but under ten times. The rearrangement joins TRBV10-1 to TRBJ2-7; D is uncertain. The CDR3 is 14 amino acids. Trimming pared 0 bases from V and 2 bases from J, leaving 8 bases between. Germline V lookup: CDR1 WNHNN, CDR2 SYGVQD (reference sequence). CDR3 loop: CASSESEPPYEQYF. CDR3 DNA: TGCGCCAGCAGTGAGTCTGAGCCTCCCTACGAGCAGTACTTC.

The rearrangement links TRBV2 to TRBJ2-7, with 10 bases fitting TRBD2. V lost 8 bases and J lost 4; bases outside the gene matches: 20. Looked up from germline, CDR1 is SNHLY and CDR2 is FYNNEI. The CDR3 length is 18 residues. CDR3 region: CASLPVLAGDPRPYEQYF. The CDR3 DNA sequence: TGTGCCAGCCTCCCGGTTCTAGCGGGGGACCCACGACCGTACGAGCAGTACTTC.

As DNA, the CDR3 is TGTGCCAGAAGCTTGGGGAGCGCCTCTAGCACAGATACGCAGTATTTT. It codes for CARSLGSASSTDTQYF. The chain combines TRBV5-3 with TRBJ2-3; D is undetermined. TRBV5-3 is given ORF status, its function remaining uncertain. The CDR3 contains 16 residues. V gave up 0 bases and J gave up 0 bases, with 11 bases separating them.

The chain combines TRBV6-5 with TRBJ1-4, with 8 bases matching TRBD1. The CDR3 contains 14 residues. V shed 5 bases and J 8 bases; nucleotides not matched to a gene: 7. Per the germline V gene, CDR1 is MNHEY and CDR2 is SVGAGI. CDR3 loop: CASSEDRAYEKLFF. CDR3 DNA sequence: TGTGCCAGCAGTGAGGACAGGGCGTACGAAAAACTGTTTTTT.

This clone appeared once. This chain joins TRBV7-8 and TRBJ1-6; no definite D call. CDR3 length equals 12 residues. The ends were cut back, 2 bases at V and 12 bases at J, with 8 bases in the middle. Germline V gene data show CDR1 as SGHVS and CDR2 as FQNEAQ. CDR3 sequence: CASSLYEEPLHF. The DNA for the CDR3 is TGTGCCAGCAGCTTATATGAGGAACCCCTCCACTTT.

This chain joins TRBV4-2 and TRBJ2-3; 7 nucleotides agree with TRBD1. Trimming took 4 bases from V and 2 from J; bases not matched to a gene: 3. This CDR3 spans 14 amino acids. Germline CDR1 reads LGHNA; CDR2 reads YNFKEQ. CDR3 sequence reads: CASSPGTDTDTQYF. CDR3 bases: TGTGCCAGCAGCCCAGGGACAGACACAGATACGCAGTATTTT.

The chain combines TRBV6-6 with TRBJ2-3, with D possibly matching TRBD1 (6 bases). V lost 5 bases and J lost 4, with 19 bases in between. There are 16 residues in the CDR3. Per germline, CDR1 MNHNY and CDR2 SVGAGI (reference sequence). CDR3 in amino acids: CASSVNTQGSADTQYF. As DNA, the CDR3 is TGTGCCAGCAGTGTGAACACGCAGGGGTCCGCAGATACGCAGTATTTT.

CDR3: CAWTVGLGAYEQYF. The CDR3 DNA follows: TGTGCCTGGACTGTCGGGTTGGGGGCTTACGAGCAGTACTTC. This rearrangement joins TRBV30 to TRBJ2-7, with D possibly being TRBD1 (6 bases). There are 14 residues in the CDR3. The germline V and J ends were trimmed by 4 bases and 4 bases, with 17 bases remaining between them. The germline V gene encodes CDR1 GTSNPN and CDR2 SVGIG (reference sequence).

This clone was detected only once. The chain uses TRBV4-1 and TRBJ2-3; 7 positions agree with TRBD2. The ends lost 1 base at V and 3 bases at J; junction bases unmatched: 7. Per germline, CDR1 MGHRA and CDR2 YSYEKL. There are 16 residues in the CDR3. The CDR3 region is CASSQVLAAYTDTQYF. The CDR3 DNA reads TGCGCCAGCAGCCAAGTCCTAGCGGCTTATACAGATACGCAGTATTTT.

This chain connects TRBV10-1 to TRBJ1-2, with D uncertain. The CDR3 consists of 13 residues. Germline loops: CDR1 WNHNN, CDR2 SYGVQD (reference sequence). Trimming left V 6 bases short and J 4 bases short, with 12 bases between. The CDR3 is CASRARPIYGYTF. CDR3 DNA: TGCGCCAGCAGGGCCAGGCCGATCTATGGCTACACCTTC.

The gene calls are TRBV30 and TRBJ2-3; D is unclear. This CDR3 region has 10 residues. Looked up from germline, CDR1 is GTSNPN and CDR2 is SVGIG (reference sequence). With 6 bases removed from V and 7 bases from J, the gap between germline ends came to 8 bases. CDR3 residues: CACDGYTQYF. In DNA, the CDR3 is TGTGCCTGCGACGGGTATACGCAGTATTTT.

A note on this clone: This sample also contains other DNA sequences that code for the same CDR3. V gene TRBV9 combines with J gene TRBJ2-5; D is undetermined. The germline V gene encodes CDR1 SGDLS and CDR2 YYNGEE. The CDR3 is 12 amino acids. V was pared by 0 bases and J by 5 bases, with 5 bases between. CDR3 sequence reads: CASSVVGETQYF. In DNA form, the CDR3 reads TGTGCCAGCAGCGTAGTGGGGGAGACCCAGTACTTC.

The V gene is TRBV2, the J gene TRBJ1-3; D unresolved. The CDR3 is 13 amino acids. Trimming took off 6 bases at V and 4 bases at J, with 10 bases between the two ends. CDR1 is SNHLY, CDR2 FYNNEI, per germline. CDR3 amino acids: CASSQQWGNTIYF. CDR3 nucleotide sequence: TGTGCCAGCAGCCAGCAATGGGGAAACACCATATATTTT.

A single count supports this clone. The chain joins TRBV4-1 to TRBJ1-2, with D uncertain. This CDR3 contains 14 residues. Germline lookup yields CDR1 MGHRA and CDR2 YSYEKL. Trimming removed 0 bases from V and 2 bases from J, with 7 bases in between. CDR3 sequence (DNA): TGCGCCAGCAGCCAAGAACCCCAGAACTATGGCTACACCTTC. It yields the protein CASSQEPQNYGYTF.

The chain links TRBV13 to TRBJ2-7, with no clear D. The CDR3 loop spans 11 amino acids. The V and J ends lost 3 bases and 6 bases respectively, with 6 bases between them. Germline CDR1 and CDR2: PRHDT and FYEKMQ (reference sequence). The CDR3 nucleotides read TGTGCCAGCAGCTTCCAGGCCGAGCAGTACTTC. It translates to CASSFQAEQYF.